The present T cell receptor (beta chain) was sequenced within a study of cytomegalovirus exposure and HLA in healthy donors. This clone was picked up a small number of times. V was shortened by 3 bases and J by 2 bases, with 4 bases between the two germline ends. Germline assignment: CDR1 LNHDA and CDR2 SQIVND (reference sequence). There are 12 residues in the CDR3. Amplification used 60 Vbeta primers and 13 Jbeta primers. This table comes from immunoSEQ multiplex PCR, and its TCRdb copy is limited to in-frame clones, with some not included. The data hold 160,000 or so clones, with 70% to 90% observed a single time.

V usage is TRBV19 and J usage is TRBJ1-1; D is ambiguous. This clonotype originated in a woman aged 18 to 35 in good health and CMV-seronegative. The source material was PBMCs. CDR3 amino acids: CASSIQNTEAFF. In nucleotides, the CDR3 is TGTGCCAGTAGTATCCAAAACACTGAAGCTTTCTTT.